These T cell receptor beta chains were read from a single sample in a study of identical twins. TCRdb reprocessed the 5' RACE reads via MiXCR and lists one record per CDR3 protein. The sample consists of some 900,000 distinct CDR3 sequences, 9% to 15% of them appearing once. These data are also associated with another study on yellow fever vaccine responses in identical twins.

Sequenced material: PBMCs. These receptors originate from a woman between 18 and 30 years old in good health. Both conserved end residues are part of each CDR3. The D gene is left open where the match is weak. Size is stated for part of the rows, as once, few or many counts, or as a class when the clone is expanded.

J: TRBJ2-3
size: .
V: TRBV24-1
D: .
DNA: TGTGCCACCAGTGATCCCGGCTCGCGGGATAAATCAGATACGCAGTATTTT
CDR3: CATSDPGSRDKSDTQYF

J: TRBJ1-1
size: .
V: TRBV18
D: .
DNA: TGTGCCAGCTCACCACGGTTAGGCGACACTGAAGCTTTCTTT
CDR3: CASSPRLGDTEAFF

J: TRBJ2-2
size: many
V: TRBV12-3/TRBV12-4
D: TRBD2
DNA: TGTGCCAGCAGCCAACTAGCGGGGGCCGTGACGGGCCACACCGGGGAGCTGTTTTTT
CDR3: CASSQLAGAVTGHTGELFF

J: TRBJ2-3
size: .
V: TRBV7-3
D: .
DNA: TGTGCCAGCAGCCCCGACCGCGGCGACTTCACAGATACGCAGTATTTT
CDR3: CASSPDRGDFTDTQYF

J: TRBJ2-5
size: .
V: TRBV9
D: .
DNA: TGTGCCAGCAGCGTAGATCCGGGAAGGCAAGAGACCCAGTACTTC
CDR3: CASSVDPGRQETQYF

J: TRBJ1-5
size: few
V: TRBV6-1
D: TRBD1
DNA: TGTGCCAGCAGAGACGGACAGGGGGCAAATCAGCCCCAGCATTTT
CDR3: CASRDGQGANQPQHF

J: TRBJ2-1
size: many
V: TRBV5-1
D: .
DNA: TGCGCCAGCAGCTTGGGGGTAACGGCGCAGTTCTTC
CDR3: CASSLGVTAQFF

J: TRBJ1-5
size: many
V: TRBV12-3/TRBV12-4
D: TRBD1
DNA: TGTGCCAGCAGTTTCTGGGACAGTAGCAATCAGCCCCAGCATTTT
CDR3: CASSFWDSSNQPQHF

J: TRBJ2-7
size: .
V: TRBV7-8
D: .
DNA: TGTGCCAGCAGCTTAGCATCCGTGTTGGTTCGGGACGAGCAGTACTTC
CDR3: CASSLASVLVRDEQYF

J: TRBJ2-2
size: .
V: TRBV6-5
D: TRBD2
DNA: TGTGCCAGCAGTTACGATCTAGCGGGAGAGGGCACCGGGGAGCTGTTTTTT
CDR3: CASSYDLAGEGTGELFF

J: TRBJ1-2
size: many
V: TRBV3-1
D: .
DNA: TGTGCCAGCAGCCAAGATCAGTCGGAGAACTATGGCTACACCTTC
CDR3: CASSQDQSENYGYTF

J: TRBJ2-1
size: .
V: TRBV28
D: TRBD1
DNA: TGTGCCAGCAGTAAGACAGGGGCCACCTACGCTGAGCAGTTCTTC
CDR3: CASSKTGATYAEQFF

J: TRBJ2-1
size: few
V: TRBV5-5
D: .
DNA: TGTGCCAGCAGATTACGGGAAGCACCCTACAATGAGCAGTTCTTC
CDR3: CASRLREAPYNEQFF

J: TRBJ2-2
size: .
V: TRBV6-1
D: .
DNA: TGTGCCAGCAGTCGAACAACCACTCTAGGGAACCCCGGGGAGCTGTTTTTT
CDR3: CASSRTTTLGNPGELFF

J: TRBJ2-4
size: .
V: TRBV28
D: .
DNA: TGTGCCAGCAGATCACAACCCACAGGGAATGACATTCAGTACTTC
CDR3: CASRSQPTGNDIQYF

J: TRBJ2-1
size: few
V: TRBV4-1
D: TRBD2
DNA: TGCGCCAGCAGCCAACTAGCGGGGAACAATCAGCAGTTCTTC
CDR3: CASSQLAGNNQQFF

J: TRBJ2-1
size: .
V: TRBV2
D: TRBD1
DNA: TGTGCCAGCAGTGAAGAATCCGGGACAGGTCCCAATGAGCAGTTCTTC
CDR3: CASSEESGTGPNEQFF

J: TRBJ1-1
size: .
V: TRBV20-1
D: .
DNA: TGCAGTGCTAGCACTGAAGCTTTCTTT
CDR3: CSASTEAFF

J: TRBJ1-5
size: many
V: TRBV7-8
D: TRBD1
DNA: TGTGCCAGCAGCACCGGGACAGTTAGCAATCAGCCCCAGCATTTT
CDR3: CASSTGTVSNQPQHF

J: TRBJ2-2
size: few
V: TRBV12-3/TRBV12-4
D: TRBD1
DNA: TGTGCCAGCCGGGACAGGGGGTCCGGGGAGCTGTTTTTT
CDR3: CASRDRGSGELFF

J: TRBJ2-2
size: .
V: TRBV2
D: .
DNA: TGTGCCAGCAGTGTAGGACAGTCAAGGGTCACCGGGGAGCTGTTTTTT
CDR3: CASSVGQSRVTGELFF

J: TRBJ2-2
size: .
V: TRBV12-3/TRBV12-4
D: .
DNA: TGTGCCAGCAGTTTTGAATCCACCGGGGAGCTGTTTTTT
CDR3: CASSFESTGELFF

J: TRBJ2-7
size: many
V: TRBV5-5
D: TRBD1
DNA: TGTGCCAGCAGCGGATCCGGGACAGGGATGTACGAGCAGTACTTC
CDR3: CASSGSGTGMYEQYF

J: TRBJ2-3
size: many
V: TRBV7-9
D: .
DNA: TGTGCCAGCAGCCCCCAAAGGGCCGTTCCGAGCGCAGATACGCAGTATTTT
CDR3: CASSPQRAVPSADTQYF

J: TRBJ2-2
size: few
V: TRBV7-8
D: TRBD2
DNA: TGTGCCAGCAGCTCAGCGAGCGGGGCAACCGGGGAGCTGTTTTTT
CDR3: CASSSASGATGELFF

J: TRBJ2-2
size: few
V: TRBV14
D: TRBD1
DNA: TGTGCCAGCAGCCAAGTGGGACAGCTGCTTGCCGGGTTTTTT
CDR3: CASSQVGQLLAGFF

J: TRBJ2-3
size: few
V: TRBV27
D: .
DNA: TGTGCCAGCAGTCCCCGGGGGAGGATCGGCACAGATACGCAGTATTTT
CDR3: CASSPRGRIGTDTQYF

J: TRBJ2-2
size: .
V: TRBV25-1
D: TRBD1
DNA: TGTGCCAGCAGTGACTCATACTCCGGGACAGGGGCCGGGGAGCTGTTTTTT
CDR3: CASSDSYSGTGAGELFF

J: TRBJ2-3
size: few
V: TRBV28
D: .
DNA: TGTGCCAGCAGTTTAGGAGGGAACTCGCTCTATTTT
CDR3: CASSLGGNSLYF

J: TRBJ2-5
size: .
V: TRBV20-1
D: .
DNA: TGCAGTGCTCTTGGGACCTTGGAGACCCAGTACTTC
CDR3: CSALGTLETQYF

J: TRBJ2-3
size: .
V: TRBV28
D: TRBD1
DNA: TGTGCCAGCACCCAGGGGGGCACAGATACGCAGTATTTT
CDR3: CASTQGGTDTQYF

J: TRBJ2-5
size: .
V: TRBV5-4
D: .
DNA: TGTGCCAGCAGCTTGGGGGGGGTCTTCGCTGAGACCCAGTACTTC
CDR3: CASSLGGVFAETQYF

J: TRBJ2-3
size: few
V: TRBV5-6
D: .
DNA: TGTGCCAGCAGGGTGAGGGGAAACACAGATACGCAGTATTTT
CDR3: CASRVRGNTDTQYF

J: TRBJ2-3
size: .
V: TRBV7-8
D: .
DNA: TGTGCCAGCAGCTTAATCGGCGGGTTGACAGATACGCAGTATTTT
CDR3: CASSLIGGLTDTQYF

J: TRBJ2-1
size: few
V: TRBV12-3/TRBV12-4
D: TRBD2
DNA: TGTGCCAGCCTAACGGAGGGGCTAGCGGATAATGAGCAGTTCTTC
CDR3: CASLTEGLADNEQFF

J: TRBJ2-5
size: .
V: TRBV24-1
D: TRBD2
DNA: TGTGCCACCAGTAAAGCTAGCGGGAGCTGGGAGACCCAGTACTTC
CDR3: CATSKASGSWETQYF

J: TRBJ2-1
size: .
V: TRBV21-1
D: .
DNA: TGTGCCAGCAGCAATGGCCTGGGGAATGAGCAGTTCTTC
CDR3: CASSNGLGNEQFF

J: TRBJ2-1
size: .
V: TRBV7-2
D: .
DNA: TGTGCCAGCAGCCCAGCGGGTGTCTACAATGAGCAGTTCTTC
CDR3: CASSPAGVYNEQFF

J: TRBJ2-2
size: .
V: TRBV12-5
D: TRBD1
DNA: TGTGCTAGTGGACTGACCTTACAGGGGACCGGGGAGCTGTTTTTT
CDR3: CASGLTLQGTGELFF

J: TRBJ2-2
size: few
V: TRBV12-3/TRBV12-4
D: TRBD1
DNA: TGTGCCAGCACCCCGGGACAGGGCTTCTTCACCGGGGAGCTGTTTTTT
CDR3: CASTPGQGFFTGELFF

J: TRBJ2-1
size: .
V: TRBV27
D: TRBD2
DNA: TGTGCCAGCAGTTTAAGTAGCGGGGCGGATTACAATGAGCAGTTCTTC
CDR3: CASSLSSGADYNEQFF

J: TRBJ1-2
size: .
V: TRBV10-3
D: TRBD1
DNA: TGTGCCATCAAGGGACAGGGGGCAACGGCAGCTTATGGCTACACCTTC
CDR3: CAIKGQGATAAYGYTF

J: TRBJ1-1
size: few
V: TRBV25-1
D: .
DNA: TGTGCCAGCACCTCCTCTTTTTATGGGGATACAGGGAACACTGAAGCTTTCTTT
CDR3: CASTSSFYGDTGNTEAFF

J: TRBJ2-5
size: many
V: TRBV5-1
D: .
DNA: TGCGCCAGCAGCTTAGAGGGGCCACATATCCAAGAGACCCAGTACTTC
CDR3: CASSLEGPHIQETQYF

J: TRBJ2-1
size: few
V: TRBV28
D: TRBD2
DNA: TGTGCCAGCAGTTCACTAGCGGGAGTTAAGTCCTACAATGAGCAGTTCTTC
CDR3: CASSSLAGVKSYNEQFF

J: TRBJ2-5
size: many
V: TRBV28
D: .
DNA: TGTGCCAGCAGCAAACCAACAGGCATCGAGACCCAGTACTTC
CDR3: CASSKPTGIETQYF

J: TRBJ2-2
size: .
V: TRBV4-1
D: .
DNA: TGCGCCAGCAGTTCCACACCGGGACGCGCGAGTAGCACCGGGGAGCTGTTTTTT
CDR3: CASSSTPGRASSTGELFF

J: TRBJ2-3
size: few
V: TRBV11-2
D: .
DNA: TGTGCCAGCAGCCGGGCGGGGCCAGATACGCAGTATTTT
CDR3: CASSRAGPDTQYF

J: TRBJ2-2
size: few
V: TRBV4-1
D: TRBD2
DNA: TGCGCCAGCAGCTACCCTAGCGGGAGGGAAGGCACCGGGGAGCTGTTTTTT
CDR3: CASSYPSGREGTGELFF

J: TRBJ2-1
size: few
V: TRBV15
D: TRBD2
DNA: TGTGCCACCTCAGGTCGGCGGGGGGGCCGAGATGAGCAGTTCTTC
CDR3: CATSGRRGGRDEQFF